A selection of T cell receptor beta chains follows, all from one sample in a study of T cells in Graves' hyperthyroidism and ophthalmopathy. TCRdb re-called the multiplex PCR reads with MiXCR, one entry per CDR3 protein. The table shows 600,000 to 650,000 distinct CDR3 sequences, with about a fifth occurring only once. Sequencing was performed on blood. Receptors were obtained from a man aged 30-40 years with Graves' ophthalmopathy. Each CDR3 is given without its conserved first and last residue. The order of the fields is CDR3 protein, V gene, D gene, clone size. The D gene is left open where the match is weak. A row's size may be missing; if present it is once, few, many or a size class.

CDR3 protein: ASSRTSGTRSYNEQF
V gene: TRBV6-1
D gene: TRBD2
clone size: -

CDR3 protein: ASSSQGPSVAQH
V gene: TRBV19
D gene: -
clone size: -

CDR3 protein: ASSVVPGVLNTEAF
V gene: TRBV9
D gene: -
clone size: few

CDR3 protein: ASKDGTSGPYEQY
V gene: TRBV6-2/TRBV6-3
D gene: TRBD2
clone size: many

CDR3 protein: SARSTSGASTQQF
V gene: TRBV20-1
D gene: TRBD2
clone size: few

CDR3 protein: ASSPAGQNSPLH
V gene: TRBV14
D gene: -
clone size: few

CDR3 protein: ASSLSRKPRQGEGSGANVLT
V gene: TRBV7-2
D gene: TRBD1
clone size: many

CDR3 protein: ASSFAGRAGELF
V gene: TRBV7-9
D gene: -
clone size: -

CDR3 protein: AWSAGNEETQY
V gene: TRBV30
D gene: -
clone size: -

CDR3 protein: ASSLSRTGGNEKLF
V gene: TRBV18
D gene: TRBD1
clone size: many

CDR3 protein: ASSWGHNQPQH
V gene: TRBV19
D gene: -
clone size: -

CDR3 protein: ASSYLADSSYEQY
V gene: TRBV6-5
D gene: -
clone size: few

CDR3 protein: SARARAVSSYGYT
V gene: TRBV20-1
D gene: -
clone size: -

CDR3 protein: ASSPRNGKTGELF
V gene: TRBV7-8
D gene: -
clone size: few

CDR3 protein: ASSLSGLAEAF
V gene: TRBV28
D gene: -
clone size: few

CDR3 protein: ASSDHTGAYNSPLH
V gene: TRBV25-1
D gene: TRBD1
clone size: few

CDR3 protein: ASSSTTTSGSGTQY
V gene: TRBV6-5
D gene: TRBD2
clone size: -

CDR3 protein: ASSAGTTNEQF
V gene: TRBV11-2
D gene: TRBD2
clone size: few

CDR3 protein: ASRDGYYGYT
V gene: TRBV6-1
D gene: -
clone size: many

CDR3 protein: ASRTVRTDTDTQY
V gene: TRBV14
D gene: -
clone size: few

CDR3 protein: ASSKTAKAYEQY
V gene: TRBV7-2
D gene: -
clone size: -

CDR3 protein: ASSYVTAPQETQY
V gene: TRBV6-2/TRBV6-3
D gene: -
clone size: -

CDR3 protein: ASRRLAGELDTQY
V gene: TRBV12-3/TRBV12-4
D gene: TRBD2
clone size: -

CDR3 protein: ASNYLREAMNTEAF
V gene: TRBV6-1
D gene: -
clone size: many

CDR3 protein: ATSDWRQLAGGNNEQF
V gene: TRBV24-1
D gene: TRBD2
clone size: many

CDR3 protein: ASSPLGSGQGDDEQF
V gene: TRBV6-2/TRBV6-3
D gene: TRBD1
clone size: -

CDR3 protein: SVEKGEQF
V gene: TRBV29-1
D gene: -
clone size: once

CDR3 protein: SVPRDYGYT
V gene: TRBV29-1
D gene: -
clone size: few

CDR3 protein: ASSLVNEQF
V gene: TRBV7-9
D gene: -
clone size: many

CDR3 protein: ASSLSGNGNTIY
V gene: TRBV28
D gene: -
clone size: few

CDR3 protein: ASSPLASSGNTIY
V gene: TRBV11-2
D gene: -
clone size: few

CDR3 protein: ASSFLSSGAYNEQF
V gene: TRBV11-2
D gene: TRBD2
clone size: few

CDR3 protein: ASSLGAAARGEQY
V gene: TRBV28
D gene: -
clone size: once

CDR3 protein: SARDQLRAAPHTEAF
V gene: TRBV20-1
D gene: -
clone size: few

CDR3 protein: ASSQDWLNGDTQY
V gene: TRBV4-3
D gene: -
clone size: -

CDR3 protein: ASSQRVWGQGLDEQF
V gene: TRBV4-1
D gene: TRBD1
clone size: -

CDR3 protein: ASSSDPIPDSNYGYT
V gene: TRBV28
D gene: -
clone size: many

CDR3 protein: AWIRLSSGQETQY
V gene: TRBV30
D gene: TRBD2
clone size: many

CDR3 protein: ASKEGQGLAETQY
V gene: TRBV25-1
D gene: -
clone size: -

CDR3 protein: ATSDKRPNEQF
V gene: TRBV24-1
D gene: -
clone size: -

CDR3 protein: AIKPNSNNSPLH
V gene: TRBV12-3/TRBV12-4
D gene: -
clone size: -

CDR3 protein: AISVLGQGRNEQF
V gene: TRBV10-3
D gene: TRBD1
clone size: few

CDR3 protein: ASSLGLAFTDTQY
V gene: TRBV7-3
D gene: -
clone size: many

CDR3 protein: ASSLIRGGSKNIQY
V gene: TRBV28
D gene: -
clone size: few

CDR3 protein: ASSPPTSGGTQY
V gene: TRBV6-1
D gene: TRBD2
clone size: few

CDR3 protein: ASSSTKTGTSGYNEQF
V gene: TRBV7-9
D gene: TRBD2
clone size: -

CDR3 protein: ASSFNREEIEKLF
V gene: TRBV7-4
D gene: -
clone size: -

CDR3 protein: SARGGGRSTDTQY
V gene: TRBV20-1
D gene: TRBD2
clone size: many